The clone carrying this T cell receptor (beta chain) was counted once. Its target is unknown. The sample originates from a study of cytomegalovirus exposure and HLA in healthy donors. Study-level background: T cells numbering 150 million to 200 million yielded roughly 120 million unique TCR beta sequences in an earlier analysis.

Overall study findings and caveats: An analysis that came later showed most CMV-associated TCR beta chains appearing HLA-restricted. Among the sequence variants, a highly shared cluster was likely an artifact of sequencing. Later on, an analysis showed TCR association rates differing by HLA locus, with DRB1 the most and HLA-C the fewest.

J lost 4 bases, V lost 5 bases, and 10 bases had no gene match. The CDR3 is 15 residues long. CDR1 and CDR2 (germline): LNHDA, SQIVND (reference sequence). PCR amplification relied on 60 Vbeta primers (plus 13 Jbeta primers). Assay used: immunoSEQ multiplex PCR; TCRdb lists only in-frame clones, some missing. The sample carries around 80,000 clones, about 75% recorded once. Sequenced input: PBMCs. The source of this sequence is a female donor in good health and CMV-seronegative. The rearrangement joins TRBV19 to TRBJ2-7, with 8 bases that match TRBD2. DNA of the CDR3: TGTGCCAGTAGTGCCCGGACTAGCCTCATATACGAGCAGTACTTC. Translation gives CASSARTSLIYEQYF.